This T cell receptor beta chain was identified in a study of cytotoxic CD8 clonotypes in ibrutinib-treated CLL. Remarks on this clone: Its antigen remains unknown.

General study points: Clonality measured at baseline exceeded age-matched healthy donors, tracking circulating CD8+ T-cell counts.

Only in-frame clones appear in the TCRdb table, and some are missing; sequencing was by immunoSEQ multiplex PCR. The data show just over 200,000 clones, 60% to 80% seen once. Looked up from germline, CDR1 is SNHLY and CDR2 is FYNNEI. Trimming at V came to 5 bases and at J to 0 bases, leaving 7 bases not matched to a gene. CDR3 length equals 16 residues. The chain links TRBV2 to TRBJ1-3; 7 bases line up with TRBD1. Here the sequenced sample was PBMCs, taken after 12 months of ibrutinib treatment. The receptor's source is a human donor with chronic lymphocytic leukemia. The CDR3 reads CASSNRGRFSGNTIYF. In DNA, the CDR3 is TGTGCCAGCAGTAACAGGGGTCGTTTCTCTGGAAACACCATATATTTT.